The 25 T cell receptor beta chains given below trace back to one sample, sequenced in a study of Ad26.COV2.S vaccination and SARS-CoV-2 variants. Clones were read by immunoSEQ multiplex PCR, and TCRdb kept only the in-frame ones, dropping some. The sample has 410,000 or so clones, around nine tenths seen once. Indicated treatment: some 20 received Ad26.COV2.S at low or high dose, single or two shots; about 5 received placebo; per-sample allocation not given. Sample collection was performed on day 63 after the first vaccine or placebo injection. The material was peripheral blood, obtained in a trial of Ad26.COV2.S vaccine versus placebo. These receptor sequences come from a person aged 18-60 years who received the Ad26.COV2.S COVID-19 vaccine or a placebo.

The chain couples TRBV6-5 to TRBJ2-7, with D uncertain. CDR3 length: 14 residues. V lost 3 bases to trimming and J lost 2 bases, with 11 bases between them. Looked up from germline, CDR1 is MNHEY and CDR2 is SVGAGI. CDR3 region: CASSYAGYAYEQYF. The CDR3 nucleotides are TGTGCCAGCAGTTATGCCGGGTACGCCTACGAGCAGTACTTC.

The chain combines TRBV10-3 with TRBJ2-5; D gene ambiguous. V was clipped by 2 bases and J by 4 bases, with 5 bases between them. The germline CDR1 and CDR2 sequences are ENHRY and SYGVKD. The CDR3 is made up of 12 amino acids. The CDR3 DNA reads as TGTGCCATCAGTGAGGGCGGAGAGACCCAGTACTTC. Amino acid sequence: CAISEGGETQYF.

This sequence joins TRBV5-8 and TRBJ1-2; no reliable D call. The CDR3 covers 15 residues. Germline V CDR1 and CDR2: SGHTS, YDEGEE. The V end lost 6 bases, the J end lost 5 bases, and 20 bases lay between the germline ends. The chain's CDR3 is CASTYLPARTYGYTF. For the CDR3, the DNA is TGTGCCAGCACCTACCTCCCCGCCAGAACTTATGGCTACACCTTC. Complete variable domain (other parts from reference TRBV5-8 and TRBJ1-2): EAGVTQSPTHLIKTRGQQATLRCSPISGHTSVYWYQQALGLGLQFLLWYDEGEERNRGNFPPRFSGRQFPNYSSELNVNALELEDSALYLCASTYLPARTYGYTFGSGTRLTVV.

This rearrangement joins TRBV6-5 to TRBJ2-7, with D possibly being TRBD1 (5 bases). Trimming left V 6 bases short and J 7 bases short, with 19 bases between. CDR3 length: 14 amino acids. CDR1 MNHEY and CDR2 SVGAGI come from the germline V gene. CDR3 DNA sequence: TGTGCCAGCAGGATTCAGGGAATAAAACGTGAGCAGTACTTC. Translation: CASRIQGIKREQYF.

V is TRBV19 and J is TRBJ2-7; D possibly corresponds to TRBD1 (5 bases). Trimming removed 6 bases at V and 2 bases at J, with 14 bases between. This CDR3 contains 14 residues. CDR1 and CDR2 (germline): LNHDA, SQIVND (reference sequence). CDR3 in DNA: TGTGCCAGTAGCCCACAAGGGGCGGCCTACGAGCAGTACTTC. This codes for CASSPQGAAYEQYF.

The chain recombines TRBV19 with TRBJ2-1, with D possibly matching TRBD1 (6 bases). Between the trimmed V and J ends, which lost 1 base and 8 bases, there was a span of 18 bases. The CDR3 is 16 amino acids. Germline V gene lookup returns CDR1 LNHDA and CDR2 SQIVND (reference sequence). CDR3 bases: TGTGCCAGTAGTATAGCCCGCAGGGCAGGGGTCGATGAGCAGTTCTTC. As protein: CASSIARRAGVDEQFF.

This chain uses TRBV14 with TRBJ2-3; TRBD2 matches 7 bases. Losses at the gene ends were 4 bases for V and 2 bases for J; bases not matched to a gene: 6. The CDR3 runs 15 residues. CDR1 and CDR2 from the germline V gene are SGHDN and FVKESK. CDR3 DNA sequence: TGTGCCAGCAGCCGTCGACTAGCCCTCACAGATACGCAGTATTTT. It encodes CASSRRLALTDTQYF.

V gene TRBV7-9 combines with J gene TRBJ1-4; 7 nucleotides match TRBD1. The germline CDR1 and CDR2 sequences are SEHNR and FQNEAQ (reference sequence). The length of the CDR3 is 15 residues. V shed 5 bases and J 4 bases; nucleotides not matched to a gene: 7. CDR3 in amino acids: CASSHYRGYNEKLFF. The CDR3 nucleotides read TGTGCCAGCAGCCACTACAGGGGATATAATGAAAAACTGTTTTTT.

The gene calls are TRBV6-5 and TRBJ2-7; D is ambiguous. V was cut by 6 bases and J by 7 bases, with 16 bases left in between. Germline CDR1 reads MNHEY; CDR2 reads SVGAGI. This CDR3 has 13 amino acids. The CDR3 bases are TGTGCCAGCAGCCAGGAGTCTCGTGGGGAGCAGTACTTC. Its translation is CASSQESRGEQYF.

The chain carries TRBV4-1 and TRBJ2-7; 11 bases map to TRBD1. The V and J ends lost 6 bases and 2 bases, in that order; junction bases with no gene match: 6. The CDR3 is made up of 15 amino acids. From germline, CDR1 is MGHRA and CDR2 YSYEKL. CDR3 DNA sequence: TGCGCCAGCAGGTCCGGGACAGGGGGAACCTACGAGCAGTACTTC. This translates into CASRSGTGGTYEQYF.

The chain recombines TRBV2 with TRBJ2-7; possibly TRBD1 or TRBD2 for D (5 bases each). This CDR3 has 14 amino acids. CDR1 is SNHLY and CDR2 is FYNNEI in the germline V gene. Between the trimmed V and J ends, which lost 6 bases and 3 bases, there was a span of 15 bases. The CDR3 DNA follows: TGTGCCAGCAGCGCCCGGGACGACCACTACGAGCAGTACTTC. It codes for CASSARDDHYEQYF.

V gene TRBV5-6 combines with J gene TRBJ2-3; tentatively, D is TRBD1 or TRBD2 (5 bases each). Germline values: CDR1 SGHDT, CDR2 YYEEEE. V lost 0 bases to trimming and J lost 2 bases, with 22 bases between them. The CDR3 is 19 amino acids. The CDR3 DNA reads TGTGCCAGCAGCTTGGCCCCACCCCGGGGACCCATACTCACAGATACGCAGTATTTT. Translated: CASSLAPPRGPILTDTQYF.

V usage is TRBV10-3 and J usage is TRBJ1-1, with D maybe TRBD1 (5 bases). Germline loops: CDR1 ENHRY, CDR2 SYGVKD. The CDR3 is made up of 16 amino acids. V gave up 10 bases and J gave up 0 bases, with 21 bases separating them. The CDR3 DNA is TGTGCCACCGGTCAGGGCCAGAATTCCATGAACACTGAAGCTTTCTTT. Amino acids: CATGQGQNSMNTEAFF.

The chain employs TRBV15 and TRBJ2-3, with 10 bases identical to TRBD2. Germline V lookup: CDR1 LNHNV, CDR2 YYDKDF (reference sequence). There are 17 residues in the CDR3. J gave up 1 base and V 5 bases, and 9 bases lay outside the gene matches. The CDR3 region has the DNA TGTGCCACCAGCCCCCCCTGGACTAGCGGCCGCACAGATACGCAGTATTTT. Amino acids: CATSPPWTSGRTDTQYF.

The chain recombines TRBV6-6 with TRBJ1-5, with unresolved D. The CDR3 loop spans 17 amino acids. Germline V gives CDR1 MNHNY, CDR2 SVGAGI (reference sequence). The V gene lost 5 bases and the J gene lost 4 bases, with 21 bases spanning the gap. The CDR3 loop is CASSRSPVSGFNQPQHF. For the CDR3, the DNA is TGTGCCAGCAGTCGGTCCCCTGTCTCCGGTTTTAATCAGCCCCAGCATTTT.

This clone appeared once. The chain employs TRBV27 and TRBJ2-7; D is tentatively TRBD1 or TRBD2 (7 bases each). CDR3 size: 14 residues. Trimming took 2 bases from V and 4 from J, leaving 12 bases between them. Germline assignment: CDR1 MNHEY and CDR2 SMNVEV (reference sequence). Written as DNA, the CDR3 is TGTGCCAGCAGTTTAGCAGGGGGGGGATACGAGCAGTACTTC. Protein sequence: CASSLAGGGYEQYF.

This chain links TRBV28 with TRBJ2-7; a weak D match, TRBD1 (5 bases). The CDR3 is 14 amino acids. Per germline, CDR1 MDHEN and CDR2 SYDVKM. Trimming stripped 3 bases from V and 0 bases from J, with 9 bases between. The CDR3 bases are TGTGCCAGCAGTTTTAGACAGCCCTCCTACGAGCAGTACTTC. Protein sequence: CASSFRQPSYEQYF.

A note on this clone: Different DNA sequences within this sample yield the same CDR3. This rearrangement joins TRBV27 to TRBJ2-1; D is unclear. The CDR3 is 11 residues long. V shed 5 bases and J shed 9 bases, with 8 bases lying between them. CDR1 is MNHEY and CDR2 is SMNVEV in the germline V gene (reference sequence). CDR3 nucleotide sequence: TGTGCCAGCAGTCTTTTCGGTGAGCAGTTCTTC. It encodes CASSLFGEQFF.

V is TRBV11-3 and J is TRBJ2-5; D not resolved. With 3 bases removed from V and 1 base from J, the gap between germline ends came to 6 bases. The germline V gene has CDR1 SGHNT and CDR2 YENEEA. CDR3 length equals 13 residues. The CDR3 is CASSFQSQETQYF. Here the CDR3 DNA reads TGTGCCAGCAGCTTCCAGAGCCAAGAGACCCAGTACTTC.

The gene calls are TRBV7-2 and TRBJ2-1, with a possible D match to TRBD1 (7 bases). This CDR3 has 15 amino acids. Germline V lookup: CDR1 SGHTA, CDR2 FQGNSA. The V end lost 5 bases, the J end lost 4 bases, and 15 bases lay between the germline ends. CDR3 protein: CASSPGGSGYNEQFF. The CDR3 DNA reads TGTGCCAGCAGCCCAGGGGGGAGTGGGTACAATGAGCAGTTCTTC.

This rearrangement joins TRBV27 to TRBJ2-7; perhaps TRBD2 as D (6 bases). The V gene lost 5 bases and the J gene lost 4 bases, with 6 bases spanning the gap. Germline V gives CDR1 MNHEY, CDR2 SMNVEV (reference sequence). This CDR3 is built from 11 residues. The CDR3 nucleotides read TGTGCCAGCAGTGGAGGGTACGAGCAGTACTTC. This sequence encodes CASSGGYEQYF.

This sequence joins TRBV6-5 and TRBJ1-1; unclear D gene. V lost 8 bases, J lost 8 bases, and 12 bases lay in between. Germline V gene sequence: CDR1 MNHEY, CDR2 SVGAGI. The CDR3 is 11 residues long. In DNA form, the CDR3 reads TGTGCCAGCGCGTCAGCGAGCGAAGCTTTCTTT. Its translation is CASASASEAFF.

The V gene is TRBV6-4, the J gene TRBJ1-5; D perhaps matches TRBD1 (6 bases). This CDR3 comprises 13 residues. Germline loops: CDR1 MRHNA, CDR2 SNTAGT. V was clipped by 6 bases and J by 6 bases, with 12 bases between them. The CDR3 DNA follows: TGTGCCAGCAGCCGGGACATCTTTCAGCCCCAGCATTTT. As protein: CASSRDIFQPQHF.

The chain uses TRBV7-6 and TRBJ2-7; the match to TRBD1 covers 7 bases. The CDR3 has 14 amino acids. The germline V gene has CDR1 SGHVS and CDR2 FNYEAQ. V lost 0 bases to trimming and J lost 3 bases; unmatched junction nucleotides: 2. The CDR3, as DNA: TGTGCCAGCAGCTTAGCGGCAGGGGGCTACGAGCAGTACTTC. Translated: CASSLAAGGYEQYF.

The chain joins TRBV5-1 to TRBJ2-1; either TRBD1 or TRBD2 may supply D (5 bases each). Germline values: CDR1 SGHRS, CDR2 YFSETQ. V was cut by 0 bases and J by 3 bases, with 10 bases left in between. The CDR3 is 15 amino acids. The CDR3 DNA sequence: TGCGCCAGCAGCTTGGAGGGGACCGACTACAATGAGCAGTTCTTC. This sequence encodes CASSLEGTDYNEQFF.